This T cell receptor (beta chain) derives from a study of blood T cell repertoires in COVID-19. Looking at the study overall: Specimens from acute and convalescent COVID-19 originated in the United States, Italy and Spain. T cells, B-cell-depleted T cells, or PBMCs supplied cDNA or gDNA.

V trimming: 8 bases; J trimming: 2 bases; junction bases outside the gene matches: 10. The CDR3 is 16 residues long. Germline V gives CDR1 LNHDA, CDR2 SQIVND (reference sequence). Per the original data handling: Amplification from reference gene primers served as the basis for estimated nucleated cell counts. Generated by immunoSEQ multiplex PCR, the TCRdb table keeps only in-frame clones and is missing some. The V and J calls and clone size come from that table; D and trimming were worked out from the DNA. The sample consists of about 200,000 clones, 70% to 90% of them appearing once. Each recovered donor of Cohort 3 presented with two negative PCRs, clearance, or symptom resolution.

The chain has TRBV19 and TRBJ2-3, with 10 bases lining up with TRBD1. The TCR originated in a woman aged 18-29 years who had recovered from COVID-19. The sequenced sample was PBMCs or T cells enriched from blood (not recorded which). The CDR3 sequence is CASRWAGQGTTDTQYF. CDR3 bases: TGTGCCAGTCGATGGGCGGGACAGGGGACCACAGATACGCAGTATTTT.